Here is one TCR beta chain with its context. The clone's antigen remains unknown. No base quality values were provided; no much bigger clone lies one nucleotide off. This entry belongs to a study of blood T cells in healthy people across ages (dated by TCRdb to between 2014 and 2017). Study-level background: Template switching captured roughly one uniquely barcoded TCR beta cDNA molecule per two T cells in model experiments. To track age-related changes in TCR beta repertoire diversity, the study relied on deep sequencing normalized with unique cDNA molecular identifiers. Donors were grouped into four age groups: young (average 16 years), middle-aged (about 40), aged (around 60) and long-lived (just over 80). To avoid experimental bias, donors of different ages were distributed randomly across sequencing lanes. The study analyzed two additional independent replicas of 1 million unique cDNA reads from the same blood draw for two donors, one aged 18 to 29 and one aged 80 or older. The paper's findings and limits, for the study overall: Estimates of total diversity based on one million sequenced T cells were regarded as lower bounds and as underestimates. Observed TCR beta diversity per million T cells fell roughly linearly with age, and a significant reduction was already apparent by age around 36. There was a strong correlation between observed TCR beta diversity and the percentage of naive T cells measured by flow cytometry. Donor CMV infection status was unknown, potentially confounding age-related changes in expanded clonotypes. Since profiling was done on bulk unsorted PBMCs, naive and antigen-experienced compartments could not be conclusively compared. The long-lived group showed more naive CD4+ T cells, fewer expanded clones and increased TCR diversity than the aged group, suggesting age selection.

Donors were a few dozen systemically healthy Caucasian individuals from Russia aged 6 to 90 years. Approximately 9.7 milliliters of peripheral blood were drawn from each donor into EDTA-treated Vacutainer tubes. PBMCs were isolated by Ficoll-Paque density-gradient centrifugation, with at least 7 million obtained per sample. Trizol reagent was used to extract total RNA from PBMCs, with at least 5.5 micrograms per sample. The percentages of naive CD45RAhigh/CD27high T cells were determined by flow cytometry on a PBMC aliquot from every donor. V was cut back by 5 bases and J by 1 base, leaving a gap of 11 bases between them. From a lookup of the germline V gene, CDR1 and CDR2 are SGHVS and FQNEAQ. From the cysteine up to the phenylalanine, the CDR3 has a length of 14 residues. Only the CDR3 part of the read is kept: 42 bases, read in frame from the first base. Receptors were amplified or captured by 5' RACE. Sequencing relied on an Illumina HiSeq 2500. The second PCR ran for about 6 to 12 cycles and used a J-beta primer mix along with a sample-barcoded 5' primer. Each TCR beta cDNA molecule received a unique molecular identifier from a template-switch 5' adaptor carrying 12 random nucleotides. Each sample yielded at least 2.5 million CDR3-containing paired-end reads. First-strand cDNA was synthesized from all RNA with the Mint cDNA synthesis kit, primed by a TRBC-specific oligonucleotide. Following uracil-DNA glycosylase treatment, all cDNA underwent a first 18-cycle PCR with the universal primers M1SS and BC2_uni_R. The source study handled its data this way. For normalization, 1 million high-quality reads were randomly selected from each sample, with every read carrying a distinct molecular identifier. Instead of being binned into consensus sequences, reads that shared molecular identifiers were thrown out. CDR3 identification, clonotype clustering and error correction used MiTCR with a Q25 quality threshold and the strictest error-elimination algorithm. A nonparametric unseen species model with Euler transformation was used to estimate lower-bound total TCR beta diversity. TCRdb's own reprocessing of the public reads used fastp at Q25 and MiXCR and kept productive beta chains. All rows with the same CDR3 protein become a single entry with the most common DNA and genes. TCRdb assigned the V and J calls; the authors' analysis was not used. Recorded for this sample are 1.5 million to 1.9 million distinct CDR3 sequences; around 40% of them occurred a single time. The ten largest account for about 4% of the sample.

What was sequenced was blood. The chain is encoded by TRBV7-8 joined to TRBJ2-5; no confident D gene assignment can be made. The TCR originated in a woman between 18 and 29 years old in good health. The CDR3 in this case is CASSPSVGQETQYF. Read as DNA, the sequence is TGTGCCAGCAGCCCATCGGTGGGCCAAGAGACCCAGTACTTC.